This TCR beta chain is from a study of PD-1 blockade in classical Hodgkin lymphoma. Study observations and caveats: Healthy donors reportedly exceeded newly diagnosed patients in baseline TCR diversity. Repertoire difference causes, possibly disease activity or prior therapy, remain undefined. The baseline diversity of complete responders showed similarity to that of newly diagnosed patients.

TCRdb's table, derived via immunoSEQ multiplex PCR, lists solely in-frame clones and lacks some. The table records about 110,000 clones, 80% to 90% of them present only once. Germline CDR1 is LGHNA and CDR2 is YNFKEQ. This CDR3 has 16 amino acids. Trimming removed 1 base at V and 2 bases at J, with 13 bases between. A few counts support this clone. What it recognizes is unknown. Each patient experienced a relapse that followed autologous stem cell transplantation, and brentuximab vedotin exposure varied. This TCR was recovered from a human donor with classical Hodgkin lymphoma. The genes are TRBV4-2 and TRBJ2-3; D could derive from TRBD1 or TRBD2 (5 bases each). The material was peripheral blood mononuclear cells (PBMCs), obtained before the second cycle of nivolumab. The CDR3 is CASSQGGPGNTDTQYF. The CDR3, as DNA: TGTGCCAGCAGCCAAGGGGGCCCGGGAAACACAGATACGCAGTATTTT.